This TCR beta chain was profiled in a study of T cell clones after liver transplantation. General observations from the study: Small, mixed patient groups and varying post-transplant times limit these conclusions.

Trimming took off 5 bases at V and 6 bases at J, with 13 bases between the two ends. The germline V gene has CDR1 SGHTA and CDR2 FQGTGA. CDR3 length: 14 residues. As for this clone: No antigen is known for it.

Produced via immunoSEQ multiplex PCR; TCRdb's table is partial and in-frame only. The sample consists of about 100,000 clones, 80% to 85% of them appearing once. This chain uses TRBV7-3 with TRBJ2-2; possibly TRBD1 or TRBD2 for D (5 bases each). The material was CD4+ T cells from blood, obtained before liver transplant. The sequence came from a human donor who received a liver transplant. Written as DNA, the CDR3 is TGTGCCAGCAGCCGGGACCCAAACGCCGGGGAGCTGTTTTTT. It encodes CASSRDPNAGELFF. Using reference TRBV7-3 and TRBJ2-2 for the parts outside the CDR3, the full variable domain is GAGVSQTPSNKVTEKGKYVELRCDPISGHTALYWYRQSLGQGPEFLIYFQGTGAADDSGLPNDRFFAVRPEGSVSTLKIQRTERGDSAVYLCASSRDPNAGELFFGEGSRLTVL.